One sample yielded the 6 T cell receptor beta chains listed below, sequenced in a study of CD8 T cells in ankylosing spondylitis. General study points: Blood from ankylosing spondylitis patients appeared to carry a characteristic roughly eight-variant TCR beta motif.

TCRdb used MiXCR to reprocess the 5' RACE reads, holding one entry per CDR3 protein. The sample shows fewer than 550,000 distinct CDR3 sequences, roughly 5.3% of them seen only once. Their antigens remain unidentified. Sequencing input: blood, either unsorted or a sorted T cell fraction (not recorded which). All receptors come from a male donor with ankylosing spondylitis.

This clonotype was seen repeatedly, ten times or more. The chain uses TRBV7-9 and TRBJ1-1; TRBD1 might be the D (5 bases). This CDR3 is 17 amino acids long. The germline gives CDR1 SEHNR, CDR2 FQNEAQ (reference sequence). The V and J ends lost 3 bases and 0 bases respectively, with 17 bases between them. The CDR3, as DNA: TGTGCCAGCAGCTTGTGGGCCGGGACCCCATTGAACACTGAAGCTTTCTTT. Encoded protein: CASSLWAGTPLNTEAFF.

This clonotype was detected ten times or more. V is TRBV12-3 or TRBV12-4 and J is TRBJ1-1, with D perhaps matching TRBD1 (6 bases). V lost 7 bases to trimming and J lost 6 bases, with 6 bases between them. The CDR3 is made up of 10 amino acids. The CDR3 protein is CASKGAEAFF. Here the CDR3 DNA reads TGTGCCAGCAAGGGGGCTGAAGCTTTCTTT.

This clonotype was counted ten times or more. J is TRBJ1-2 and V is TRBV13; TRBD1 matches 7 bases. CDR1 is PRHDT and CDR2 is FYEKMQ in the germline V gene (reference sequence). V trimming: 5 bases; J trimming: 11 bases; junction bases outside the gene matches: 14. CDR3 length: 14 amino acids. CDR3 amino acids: CASSPRDSTFGYTF. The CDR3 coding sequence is TGTGCCAGCAGCCCCCGGGACAGTACCTTTGGGTACACCTTC.

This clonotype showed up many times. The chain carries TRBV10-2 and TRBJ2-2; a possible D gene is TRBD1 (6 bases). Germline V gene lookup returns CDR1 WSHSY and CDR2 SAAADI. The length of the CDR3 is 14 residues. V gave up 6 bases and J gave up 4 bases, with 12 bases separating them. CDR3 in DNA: TGCGCCAGCAGAAATCAGGGGCTCACCGGGGAGCTGTTTTTT. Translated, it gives CASRNQGLTGELFF.

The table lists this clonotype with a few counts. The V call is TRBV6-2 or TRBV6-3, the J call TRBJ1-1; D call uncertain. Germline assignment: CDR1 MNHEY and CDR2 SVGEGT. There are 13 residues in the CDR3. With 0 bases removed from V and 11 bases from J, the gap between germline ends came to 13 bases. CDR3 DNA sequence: TGTGCCAGCAGTTACTCGACTCCTCCGAGGGCTTTCTTT. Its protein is CASSYSTPPRAFF.

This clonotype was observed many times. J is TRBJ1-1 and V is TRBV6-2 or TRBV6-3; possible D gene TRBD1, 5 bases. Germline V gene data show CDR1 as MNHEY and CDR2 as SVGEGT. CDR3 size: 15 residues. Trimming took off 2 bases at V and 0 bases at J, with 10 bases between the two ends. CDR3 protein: CASSYTGLLNTEAFF. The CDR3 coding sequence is TGTGCCAGCAGTTACACGGGACTACTGAACACTGAAGCTTTCTTT.